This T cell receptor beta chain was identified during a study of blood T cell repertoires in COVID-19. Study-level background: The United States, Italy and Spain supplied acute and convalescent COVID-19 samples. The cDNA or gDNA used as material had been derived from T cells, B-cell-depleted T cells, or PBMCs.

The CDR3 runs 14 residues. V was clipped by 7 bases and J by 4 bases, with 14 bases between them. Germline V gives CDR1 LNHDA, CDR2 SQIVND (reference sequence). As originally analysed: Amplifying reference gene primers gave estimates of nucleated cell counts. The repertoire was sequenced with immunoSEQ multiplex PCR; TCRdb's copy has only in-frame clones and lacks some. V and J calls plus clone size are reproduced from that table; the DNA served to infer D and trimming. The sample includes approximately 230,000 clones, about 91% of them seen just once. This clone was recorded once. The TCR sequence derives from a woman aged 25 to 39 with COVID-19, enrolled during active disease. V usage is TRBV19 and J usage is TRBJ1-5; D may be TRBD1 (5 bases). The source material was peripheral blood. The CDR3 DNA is TGTGCCAGTACCCCAACAGGTCCGAATCAGCCCCAGCATTTT. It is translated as CASTPTGPNQPQHF.